The TCR beta chain described here comes from a study of beta chain features in type 1 diabetes. General observations from the study: Moderate but significant shortening of TCRB CDR3s was recorded in all four CD4+ subsets from Type 1 diabetes patients. Junctions at VDJ sites from type 1 diabetes patients had fewer insertions and more deletions.

Of the isolated RNA, all was reverse transcribed, and so the sequenced material was expressed TCRB transcripts. Reads from naive, central memory and regulatory T cell samples averaged roughly 3.3 million. Using immunoSEQ multiplex PCR, the repertoire was profiled, and TCRdb retains in-frame clones only, with some absent. The data show 150,000 to 190,000 clones, 8.1% seen once. The CDR3 has 14 residues. V was clipped by 5 bases and J by 6 bases; unmatched bases: 6. Germline CDR1 is SGHTA and CDR2 is FQGTGA. As regards this clone: Its cognate antigen is unknown.

The chain couples TRBV7-3 to TRBJ1-4, with 7 bases aligning to TRBD1. Sequencing was done on a sample of central memory CD4+ T cells from blood. This TCR came from a man younger than 35 in good health. CDR3 sequence: CASSPQTGHEKLFF. The CDR3 coding sequence is TGTGCCAGCAGCCCCCAGACAGGGCATGAAAAACTGTTTTTT.